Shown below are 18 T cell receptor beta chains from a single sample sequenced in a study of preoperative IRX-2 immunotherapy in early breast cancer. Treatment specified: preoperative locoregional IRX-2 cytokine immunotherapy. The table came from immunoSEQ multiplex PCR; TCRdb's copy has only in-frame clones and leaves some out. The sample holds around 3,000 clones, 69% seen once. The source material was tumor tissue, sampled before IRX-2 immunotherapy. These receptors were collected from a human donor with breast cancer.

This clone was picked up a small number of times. For the CDR3, the DNA is TGCGCCAGCAGCCAAGGAACACGAAGCTCCTACGAGCAGTACTTC. Translated: CASSQGTRSSYEQYF. The gene calls are TRBV1 and TRBJ2-7; the D segment call TRBD1 is taken from the table without a DNA check. TRBV1 represents a pseudogene. This CDR3 spans 15 amino acids.

CDR3 residues: CATSRDLIGASSYNEQFF. CDR3 nucleotides: TGTGCCACCAGCAGAGACCTTATAGGGGCGAGCTCCTACAATGAGCAGTTCTTC. The chain is built from TRBV15 and TRBJ2-1; D may be TRBD1 (5 bases). CDR3 length equals 18 residues. V was clipped by 0 bases and J by 0 bases, with 15 bases between them. Per the germline V gene, CDR1 is LNHNV and CDR2 is YYDKDF (reference sequence).

The CDR3 bases are TGTGCCAGCAGCTTTACGCAGATAATGAACACTGAAGCTTTCTTT. Translating gives CASSFTQIMNTEAFF. The chain carries TRBV7-5 and TRBJ1-1; the table's TRBD1 call for D was not verified on the DNA. TRBV7-5 is flagged as a pseudogene. The CDR3 covers 15 residues.

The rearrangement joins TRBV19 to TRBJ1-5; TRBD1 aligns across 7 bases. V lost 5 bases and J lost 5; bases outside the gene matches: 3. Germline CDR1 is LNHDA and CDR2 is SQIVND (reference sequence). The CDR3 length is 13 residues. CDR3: CASSAGGYQPQHF. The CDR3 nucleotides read TGTGCCAGTAGTGCAGGGGGGTATCAGCCCCAGCATTTT.

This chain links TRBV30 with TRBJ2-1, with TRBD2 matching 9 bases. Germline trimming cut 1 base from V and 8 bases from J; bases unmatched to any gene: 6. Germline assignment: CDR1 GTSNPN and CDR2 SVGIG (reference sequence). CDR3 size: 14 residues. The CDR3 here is CAWSASGTKDEQFF. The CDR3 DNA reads TGTGCCTGGAGTGCTAGCGGGACAAAGGATGAGCAGTTCTTC. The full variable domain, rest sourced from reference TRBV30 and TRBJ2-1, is SQTIHQWPATLVQPVGSPLSLECTVEGTSNPNLYWYRQAAGRGLQLLFYSVGIGQISSEVPQNLSASRPQDRQFILSSKKLLLSDSGFYLCAWSASGTKDEQFFGPGTRLTVL.

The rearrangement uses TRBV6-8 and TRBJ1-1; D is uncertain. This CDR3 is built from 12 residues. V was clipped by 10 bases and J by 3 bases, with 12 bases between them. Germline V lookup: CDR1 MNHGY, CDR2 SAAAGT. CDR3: CATGPGDTEAFF. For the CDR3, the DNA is TGTGCCACCGGGCCAGGCGACACTGAAGCTTTCTTT.

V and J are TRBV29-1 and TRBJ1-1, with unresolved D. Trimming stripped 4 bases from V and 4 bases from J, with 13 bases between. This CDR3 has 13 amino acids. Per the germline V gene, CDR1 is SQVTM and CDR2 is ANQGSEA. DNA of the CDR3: TGCAGCGTTGGGGCGGGAGGGTCCACTGAAGCTTTCTTT. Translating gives CSVGAGGSTEAFF.

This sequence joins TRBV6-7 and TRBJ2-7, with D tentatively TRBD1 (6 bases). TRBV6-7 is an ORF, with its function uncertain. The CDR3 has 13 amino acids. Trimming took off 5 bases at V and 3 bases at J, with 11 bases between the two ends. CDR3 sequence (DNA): TGTGCCAGCAGTCTCTCGGACAGCTACGAGCAGTACTTC. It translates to CASSLSDSYEQYF.

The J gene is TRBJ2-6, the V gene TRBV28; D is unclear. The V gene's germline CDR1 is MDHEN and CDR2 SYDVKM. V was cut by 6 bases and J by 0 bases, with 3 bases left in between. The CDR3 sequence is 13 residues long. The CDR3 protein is CASRLSGANVLTF. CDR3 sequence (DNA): TGTGCCAGCAGACTCTCTGGGGCCAACGTCCTGACTTTC.

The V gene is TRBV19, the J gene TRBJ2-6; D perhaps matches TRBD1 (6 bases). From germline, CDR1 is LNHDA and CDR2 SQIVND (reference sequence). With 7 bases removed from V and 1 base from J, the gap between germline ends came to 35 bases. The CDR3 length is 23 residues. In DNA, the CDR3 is TGTGCCAGTACCTTTTCCCCCAGGGGCCGTTTTACTGGTCGTGGGTCTGGGGCCAACGTCCTGACTTTC. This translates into CASTFSPRGRFTGRGSGANVLTF. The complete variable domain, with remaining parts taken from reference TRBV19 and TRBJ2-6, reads DGGITQSPKYLFRKEGQNVTLSCEQNLNHDAMYWYRQDPGQGLRLIYYSQIVNDFQKGDIAEGYSVSREKKESFPLTVTSAQKNPTAFYLCASTFSPRGRFTGRGSGANVLTFGAGSRLTVL.

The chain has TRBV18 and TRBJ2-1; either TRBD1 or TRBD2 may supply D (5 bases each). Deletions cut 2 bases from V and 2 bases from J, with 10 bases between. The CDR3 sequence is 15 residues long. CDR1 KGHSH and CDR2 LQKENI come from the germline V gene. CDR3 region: CASSPGTGAYNEQFF. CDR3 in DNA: TGTGCCAGCTCACCAGGGACCGGGGCCTACAATGAGCAGTTCTTC.

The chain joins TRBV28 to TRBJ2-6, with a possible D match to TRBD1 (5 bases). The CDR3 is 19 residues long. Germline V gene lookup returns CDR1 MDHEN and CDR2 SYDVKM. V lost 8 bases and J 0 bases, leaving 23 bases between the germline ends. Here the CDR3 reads CASHSPHDRLSSGANVLTF. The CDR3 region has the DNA TGTGCCAGCCACTCGCCCCACGACAGACTTAGCTCTGGGGCCAACGTCCTGACTTTC.

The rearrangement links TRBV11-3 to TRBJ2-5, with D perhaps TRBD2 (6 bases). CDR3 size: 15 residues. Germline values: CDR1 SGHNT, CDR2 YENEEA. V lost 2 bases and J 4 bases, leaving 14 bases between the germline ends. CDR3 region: CASSLMFGGGETQYF. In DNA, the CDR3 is TGTGCCAGCAGCTTAATGTTCGGGGGAGGAGAGACCCAGTACTTC.

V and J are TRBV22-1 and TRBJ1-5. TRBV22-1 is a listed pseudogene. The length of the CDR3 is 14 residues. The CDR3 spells CASSVRGGTQPQHF. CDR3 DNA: TGTGCCAGCAGTGTGAGGGGGGGCACTCAGCCCCAGCATTTT.

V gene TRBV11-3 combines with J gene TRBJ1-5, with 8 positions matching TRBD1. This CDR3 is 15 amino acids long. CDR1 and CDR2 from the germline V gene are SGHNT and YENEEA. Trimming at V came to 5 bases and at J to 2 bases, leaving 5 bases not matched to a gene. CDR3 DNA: TGTGCCAGCAGCGCGACAGGGGTTGGCAATCAGCCCCAGCATTTT. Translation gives CASSATGVGNQPQHF.

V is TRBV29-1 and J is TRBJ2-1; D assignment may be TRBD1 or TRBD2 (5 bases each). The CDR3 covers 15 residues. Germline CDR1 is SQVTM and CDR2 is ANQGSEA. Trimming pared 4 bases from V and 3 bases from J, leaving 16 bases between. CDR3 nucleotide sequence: TGCAGCGTTGCCCCCGACAGAGGGATCTACAATGAGCAGTTCTTC. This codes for CSVAPDRGIYNEQFF.

The CDR3 spells CASRETGRPQHF. The CDR3 region has the DNA TGTGCCAGCAGAGAGACGGGGCGGCCCCAGCATTTT. The J gene is TRBJ1-5, the V gene TRBV6-8; tentatively, D is TRBD1 (5 bases). V was trimmed by 6 bases and J by 9 bases, leaving 12 bases between them. The CDR3 loop spans 12 amino acids. Germline CDR1 is MNHGY and CDR2 is SAAAGT.

CDR3 coding DNA: TGTGCCAGTAGTCCCAGCGTGGTTCACAGGGGGCTTAGTGTCGATGAGCAGTTCTTC. It encodes CASSPSVVHRGLSVDEQFF. The chain couples TRBV19 to TRBJ2-1, with 9 nucleotides matching TRBD1. The germline CDR1 and CDR2 sequences are LNHDA and SQIVND (reference sequence). With V trimmed by 5 bases and J by 8 bases, 22 bases remained unmatched. The CDR3 sequence is 19 residues long.